Shown below are 21 T cell receptor beta chains from a single sample sequenced in a study of T cell changes during pregnancy in multiple sclerosis. Sequenced by immunoSEQ multiplex PCR; TCRdb stores in-frame clones only, minus some. The profile shows more than 90,000 clones, about 90% of them singletons. The sample was peripheral blood, taken in the third trimester of pregnancy. The receptors stem from a female donor with multiple sclerosis, enrolled in a pregnancy study.

The chain is built from TRBV5-8 and TRBJ2-5; tentative D call: TRBD2 (5 bases). Germline values: CDR1 SGHTS, CDR2 YDEGEE. CDR3 length: 15 residues. V was clipped by 0 bases and J by 0 bases, with 9 bases between them. CDR3 DNA sequence: TGTGCCAGCAGCTTGGGCTTGGACTACCAAGAGACCCAGTACTTC. Encoded protein: CASSLGLDYQETQYF.

The chain combines TRBV7-6 with TRBJ1-2; D gene uncertain. The V end lost 0 bases, the J end lost 0 bases, and 14 bases lay between the germline ends. The CDR3 consists of 17 residues. Germline V gene data show CDR1 as SGHVS and CDR2 as FNYEAQ. CDR3: CASSLAVGGGTNYGYTF. CDR3 DNA: TGTGCCAGCAGCTTAGCAGTCGGCGGCGGAACTAACTATGGCTACACCTTC.

Comment on this clone: At one of its ends the junction is not consistent with the germline gene, which may arise from a read error. The V call is TRBV7-9, the J call TRBJ2-5; the match to TRBD2 covers 9 bases. The germline gives CDR1 SEHNR, CDR2 FQNEAQ (reference sequence). The CDR3 loop spans 13 amino acids. The CDR3 bases are TGTGCCAGCAGCTTAGCAGTCGGGGCTAGCGGGGACTTC. Translated: CASSLAVGASGDF.

The chain joins TRBV5-6 to TRBJ1-3, with D perhaps TRBD1 (6 bases). Trimming shortened V by 1 base and J by 4 bases, and 12 bases separated the two germline ends. The CDR3 contains 15 residues. CDR1 SGHDT and CDR2 YYEEEE come from the germline V gene. Here the CDR3 DNA reads TGTGCCAGCAGCTTGTTCTCAGGGGAGGGAAACACCATATATTTT. The encoded protein is CASSLFSGEGNTIYF.

This chain joins TRBV5-4 and TRBJ2-1; 7 bases fit TRBD2. V lost 5 bases to trimming and J lost 0 bases; unmatched junction nucleotides: 8. The length of the CDR3 is 16 residues. CDR1 is SGHNT and CDR2 is YYREEE in the germline V gene (reference sequence). The chain's CDR3 is CASSQEGTISYNEQFF. The CDR3, as DNA: TGTGCCAGCAGTCAGGAGGGGACTATCTCCTACAATGAGCAGTTCTTC.

In its sample, this clone was seen once. This chain joins TRBV30 and TRBJ1-3, with 10 bases identical to TRBD1. V lost 6 bases and J lost 4; bases outside the gene matches: 9. Germline-derived CDR1 and CDR2 are GTSNPN and SVGIG (reference sequence). CDR3 length: 15 residues. The CDR3 reads CACMTGQGSGNTIYF. The DNA for the CDR3 is TGTGCCTGCATGACGGGACAGGGGTCGGGAAACACCATATATTTT. The complete variable domain, with remaining parts taken from reference TRBV30 and TRBJ1-3, reads SQTIHQWPATLVQPVGSPLSLECTVEGTSNPNLYWYRQAAGRGLQLLFYSVGIGQISSEVPQNLSASRPQDRQFILSSKKLLLSDSGFYLCACMTGQGSGNTIYFGEGSWLTVV.

This chain joins TRBV28 and TRBJ1-1; no firm D call. V lost 4 bases to trimming and J lost 3 bases, with 9 bases between them. The germline V gene encodes CDR1 MDHEN and CDR2 SYDVKM. The length of the CDR3 is 13 residues. For the CDR3, the DNA is TGTGCCAGCAGTTCTAGACGGGACACTGAAGCTTTCTTT. It specifies CASSSRRDTEAFF.

The chain combines TRBV6-6 with TRBJ2-2, with 7 bases aligning to TRBD1. J gave up 0 bases and V 5 bases, and 3 bases lay outside the gene matches. This CDR3 has 15 amino acids. CDR1 is MNHNY and CDR2 is SVGAGI in the germline V gene (reference sequence). The CDR3 reads CASSRDSPNTGELFF. CDR3 DNA: TGTGCCAGCAGTCGGGACAGCCCGAACACCGGGGAGCTGTTTTTT.

This clone was observed once. This chain links TRBV7-9 with TRBJ1-4, with a tentative D call TRBD1 (5 bases). The germline CDR1 and CDR2 sequences are SEHNR and FQNEAQ (reference sequence). The CDR3 sequence is 16 residues long. V lost 3 bases, J lost 8 bases, and 19 bases lay in between. The CDR3 spells CASSFPESWGEEKLFF. CDR3 DNA sequence: TGTGCCAGCAGCTTTCCTGAATCGTGGGGCGAAGAAAAACTGTTTTTT.

The chain is built from TRBV5-6 and TRBJ1-2, with D maybe TRBD1 (5 bases). V was pared by 4 bases and J by 8 bases, with 24 bases between. From germline, CDR1 is SGHDT and CDR2 YYEEEE. The CDR3 has 16 amino acids. The CDR3 nucleotides read TGTGCCAGCAGCCCCCCCTCGGACACCCTAAGGGAAGGCTACACCTTC. Translating it yields CASSPPSDTLREGYTF.

This chain links TRBV5-1 with TRBJ2-4; maybe TRBD1 (6 bases). Trimming left V 0 bases short and J 8 bases short, with 12 bases between. From germline, CDR1 is SGHRS and CDR2 YFSETQ. The CDR3 contains 14 residues. CDR3 protein: CASSLDRVGDIQYF. The CDR3 region has the DNA TGCGCCAGCAGCTTGGACAGGGTAGGGGACATTCAGTACTTC.

This chain connects TRBV19 to TRBJ2-2; possibly TRBD1 for D (6 bases). V was shortened by 10 bases and J by 6 bases, with 18 bases between the two germline ends. The germline gives CDR1 LNHDA, CDR2 SQIVND (reference sequence). CDR3 length: 14 residues. CDR3 bases: TGTGCCACCGCGGACAGCTATCGGTCCGGGGAGCTGTTTTTT. Its translation: CATADSYRSGELFF.

This clone has only one observation. The gene calls are TRBV10-2 and TRBJ2-1, with D unresolved. This CDR3 contains 12 residues. In germline, CDR1 is WSHSY, CDR2 SAAADI. V lost 2 bases, J lost 8 bases, and 7 bases lay in between. In nucleotides, the CDR3 is TGCGCCAGCAGTGAGAAGAGTCATGAGCAGTTCTTC. Translated: CASSEKSHEQFF.

V gene TRBV5-1 combines with J gene TRBJ2-7, with 7 nucleotides matching TRBD1. The CDR3 contains 16 residues. V trimming: 4 bases; J trimming: 2 bases; junction bases outside the gene matches: 12. Germline assignment: CDR1 SGHRS and CDR2 YFSETQ. The DNA for the CDR3 is TGCGCCAGCAGCCCAGGGCCCACAGGGGTTACCTACGAGCAGTACTTC. Amino acids: CASSPGPTGVTYEQYF.

The chain links TRBV7-6 to TRBJ2-1; 8 bases are a match to TRBD2. The CDR3 totals 16 residues. V lost 5 bases and J lost 4; bases outside the gene matches: 10. Germline values: CDR1 SGHVS, CDR2 FNYEAQ. CDR3 sequence (DNA): TGTGCCAGCAGCGAATTAGGTAGCGGGAATTACAATGAGCAGTTCTTC. Amino acid sequence: CASSELGSGNYNEQFF.

The V call is TRBV4-1, the J call TRBJ1-1; D is perhaps TRBD1 (6 bases). From germline, CDR1 is MGHRA and CDR2 YSYEKL. The CDR3 is 17 amino acids. Trimming removed 4 bases at V and 1 base at J, with 19 bases between. This CDR3 reads CASSLAVLQGSNTEAFF. CDR3 DNA sequence: TGCGCCAGCAGCCTGGCAGTTTTACAGGGATCGAACACTGAAGCTTTCTTT.

The chain couples TRBV2 to TRBJ1-3; a possible D gene is TRBD1 (6 bases). Germline CDR1 and CDR2: SNHLY and FYNNEI. The CDR3 spans 16 residues. Trimming took 2 bases from V and 0 from J, leaving 11 bases between them. In nucleotides, the CDR3 is TGTGCCAGCAGTGAAAGGCAGGGGAACTCTGGAAACACCATATATTTT. Translated: CASSERQGNSGNTIYF.

The V gene is TRBV7-8, the J gene TRBJ2-7; D might be TRBD1 (6 bases). Germline lookup yields CDR1 SGHVS and CDR2 FQNEAQ. The CDR3 consists of 13 residues. With 5 bases removed from V and 0 bases from J, the gap between germline ends came to 8 bases. The CDR3 sequence: CASSRDTSYEQYF. In DNA, the CDR3 is TGTGCCAGCAGCAGGGACACCTCCTACGAGCAGTACTTC. The variable domain in full, with the rest retrieved from reference TRBV7-8 and TRBJ2-7, is GAGVSQSPRYKVAKRGQDVALRCDPISGHVSLFWYQQALGQGPEFLTYFQNEAQLDKSGLPSDRFFAERPEGSVSTLKIQRTQQEDSAVYLCASSRDTSYEQYFGPGTRLTVT.

The V gene is TRBV7-9, the J gene TRBJ2-3; D perhaps matches TRBD1 (8 bases). V lost 7 bases to trimming and J lost 4 bases, with 18 bases between them. CDR3 length: 15 amino acids. The germline V gene has CDR1 SEHNR and CDR2 FQNEAQ (reference sequence). The CDR3 is CASTRTGRAADTQYF. The CDR3 DNA is TGTGCCAGCACCCGGACAGGGAGGGCCGCAGATACGCAGTATTTT.

The chain employs TRBV18 and TRBJ2-4, with 7 bases aligning to TRBD2. The CDR3 is made up of 14 amino acids. From germline, CDR1 is KGHSH and CDR2 LQKENI. Germline trimming cut 2 bases from V and 8 bases from J; bases unmatched to any gene: 6. The CDR3 coding sequence is TGTGCCAGCTCACCATCGCGGGGAGGGGACATTCAGTACTTC. Translating it yields CASSPSRGGDIQYF.

Regarding this clone: The sample has other DNA sequences that encode this CDR3 too. This chain links TRBV5-1 with TRBJ2-1; TRBD1 aligns across 7 bases. V shed 0 bases, J shed 1 base, and the junction held 1 base outside the gene matches. This CDR3 comprises 15 residues. Germline V CDR1 and CDR2: SGHRS, YFSETQ. DNA of the CDR3: TGCGCCAGCAGCTTGGGACAGGGTTCCTACAATGAGCAGTTCTTC. Its translation: CASSLGQGSYNEQFF. Based on the CDR3 plus reference TRBV5-1 and TRBJ2-1, the full variable domain is KAGVTQTPRYLIKTRGQQVTLSCSPISGHRSVSWYQQTPGQGLQFLFEYFSETQRNKGNFPGRFSGRQFSNSRSEMNVSTLELGDSALYLCASSLGQGSYNEQFFGPGTRLTVL.